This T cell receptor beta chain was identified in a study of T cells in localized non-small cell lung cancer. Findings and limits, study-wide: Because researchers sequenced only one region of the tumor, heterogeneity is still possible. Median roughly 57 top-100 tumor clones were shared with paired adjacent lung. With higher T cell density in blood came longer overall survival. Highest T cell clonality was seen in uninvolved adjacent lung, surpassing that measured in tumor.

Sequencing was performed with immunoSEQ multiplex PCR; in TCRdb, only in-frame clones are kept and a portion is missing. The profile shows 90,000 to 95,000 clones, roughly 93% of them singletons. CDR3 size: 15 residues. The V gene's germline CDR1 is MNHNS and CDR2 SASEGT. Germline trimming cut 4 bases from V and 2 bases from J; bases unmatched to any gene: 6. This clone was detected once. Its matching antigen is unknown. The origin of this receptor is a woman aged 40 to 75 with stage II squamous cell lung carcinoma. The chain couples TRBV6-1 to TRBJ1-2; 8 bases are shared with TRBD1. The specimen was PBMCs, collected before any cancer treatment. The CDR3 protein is CASSVETGENYGYTF. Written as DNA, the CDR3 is TGTGCCAGCAGTGTTGAGACAGGGGAGAACTATGGCTACACCTTC.